Below, 16 T cell receptor beta chains from the same sample are listed, as sequenced in a study of PD-L1 blockade in urothelial cancer. Assay used: immunoSEQ multiplex PCR; TCRdb lists only in-frame clones, some missing. Of approximately 63,000 clones in the sample, approximately 80% were seen once. Time point given: pretreatment peripheral blood. The input for sequencing was PBMCs, taken around atezolizumab (anti-PD-L1) treatment. These receptors all stem from a man aged 70-80 years with urothelial cancer.

This clone has a single count. This chain connects TRBV28 to TRBJ2-7; TRBD2 agrees at 12 bases. Germline CDR1 reads MDHEN; CDR2 reads SYDVKM. The CDR3 length is 14 residues. Trimming took 4 bases from V and 7 from J; bases not matched to a gene: 5. CDR3 loop: CASSYLAGGLEQYF. CDR3 coding DNA: TGTGCCAGCAGTTACCTAGCGGGAGGGCTTGAGCAGTACTTC.

The genes are TRBV4-1 and TRBJ2-3, with TRBD1 matching over 10 bases. The junction had 13 bases not matched to a gene; V was cut back by 3 bases and J by 4 bases. Germline CDR1 is MGHRA and CDR2 is YSYEKL. The CDR3 runs 18 residues. The CDR3 bases are TGCGCCAGCAGCCAGGGACAGGGGAAAACCCTATCTCCAGATACGCAGTATTTT. Translating it yields CASSQGQGKTLSPDTQYF.

V usage is TRBV18 and J usage is TRBJ2-3, with D perhaps matching TRBD2 (6 bases). V was clipped by 3 bases and J by 1 base, with 8 bases between them. This CDR3 has 14 residues. CDR1 is KGHSH and CDR2 is LQKENI in the germline V gene. This CDR3 reads CASSPKRGTDTQYF. CDR3 DNA: TGTGCCAGCTCACCCAAGCGGGGCACAGATACGCAGTATTTT.

The CDR3 DNA reads as TGTGCCACCGTAATTCATAGATCACAGGTTTCTTCTAACTATGGCTACACCTTC. Residues: CATVIHRSQVSSNYGYTF. This chain connects TRBV7-8 to TRBJ1-2, with D tentatively TRBD1 (5 bases). The V and J ends lost 10 bases and 0 bases respectively, with 27 bases between them. Germline V CDR1 and CDR2: SGHVS, FQNEAQ. The CDR3 has 18 amino acids.

The V call is TRBV10-3, the J call TRBJ2-7, with 7 bases aligning to TRBD2. V was pared by 6 bases and J by 7 bases, with 6 bases of the junction left unmatched. CDR1 is ENHRY and CDR2 is SYGVKD in the germline V gene. This CDR3 has 12 residues. The CDR3 DNA reads as TGTGCCATCAGGGGGGAGGGGTTGGAGCAGTACTTC. It encodes CAIRGEGLEQYF.

The chain has TRBV5-1 and TRBJ1-3; TRBD1 matches at 10 bases. V was clipped by 4 bases and J by 2 bases; unmatched bases: 0. The length of the CDR3 is 14 residues. CDR1 SGHRS and CDR2 YFSETQ come from the germline V gene. The CDR3 region has the DNA TGCGCCAGCAGCGACAGGGGGCCTGGAAACACCATATATTTT. Translation: CASSDRGPGNTIYF.

This rearrangement joins TRBV28 to TRBJ2-6; D may be TRBD1 (5 bases). This CDR3 comprises 19 residues. From germline, CDR1 is MDHEN and CDR2 SYDVKM. V dropped 4 bases and J dropped 0 bases, with 19 bases sitting between them. CDR3 coding DNA: TGTGCCAGCAGTTCCCAAGACAGCCTTAGATCCTCTGGGGCCAACGTCCTGACTTTC. This gives the protein CASSSQDSLRSSGANVLTF.

CDR3 bases: TGTGCCAGCAGTTTCGGACTAGCGGGAGAAACCGATACGCAGTATTTT. This translates into CASSFGLAGETDTQYF. The chain links TRBV11-3 to TRBJ2-3; 13 bases match TRBD2. The CDR3 loop spans 16 amino acids. Germline CDR1 is SGHNT and CDR2 is YENEEA. The J segment lost 6 bases and the V segment lost 6 bases, leaving 9 bases of the junction unmatched.

The J gene is TRBJ2-4, the V gene TRBV27; 12 positions agree with TRBD2. V gave up 0 bases and J gave up 4 bases; unmatched junction bases: 1. The CDR3 sequence is 16 residues long. The germline gives CDR1 MNHEY, CDR2 SMNVEV (reference sequence). The CDR3 DNA sequence: TGTGCCAGCAGTTTATCGACTAGCGGGGGTAAAAACATTCAGTACTTC. Its translation is CASSLSTSGGKNIQYF.

The rearrangement uses TRBV15 and TRBJ2-7; D is possibly TRBD2 (5 bases). V was cut by 2 bases and J by 3 bases, with 20 bases left in between. Looked up from germline, CDR1 is LNHNV and CDR2 is YYDKDF (reference sequence). The CDR3 has 17 amino acids. The CDR3 reads CATSRNPDAVGVYEQYF. The DNA of the CDR3 is TGTGCCACCAGCAGAAACCCGGATGCGGTCGGGGTCTACGAGCAGTACTTC.

This clone was seen only once. Written as DNA, the CDR3 is TGTGCCAGCAGCCGGGCGGGCCTAAAGGGTGTTCAGTACTTC. Protein sequence: CASSRAGLKGVQYF. The V and J genes are TRBV5-6 and TRBJ2-4; a possible D gene is TRBD2 (5 bases). Germline loops: CDR1 SGHDT, CDR2 YYEEEE. The V end was cut by 4 bases, the J end by 11 bases, with 19 bases between. CDR3 length equals 14 residues.

CDR3 region: CASSSGRATFTGELFF. DNA of the CDR3: TGTGCCAGCAGCTCCGGGAGGGCCACTTTTACCGGGGAGCTGTTTTTT. This rearrangement joins TRBV11-2 to TRBJ2-2, with TRBD2 matching 8 bases. The CDR3 sequence is 16 residues long. Germline V gene lookup returns CDR1 SGHAT and CDR2 FQNNGV. V lost 4 bases and J lost 5; bases outside the gene matches: 9.

J is TRBJ2-3 and V is TRBV5-1; 8 bases map to TRBD1. The CDR3 is made up of 14 amino acids. Germline assignment: CDR1 SGHRS and CDR2 YFSETQ. The J segment lost 6 bases and the V segment lost 2 bases, leaving 5 bases of the junction unmatched. This chain's CDR3 is CASSLGTGVDTQYF. The CDR3 DNA sequence: TGCGCCAGCAGCTTAGGGACAGGTGTTGATACGCAGTATTTT.

The chain's CDR3 is CATSRETQDYGYTF. The CDR3 DNA follows: TGTGCCACCAGCAGGGAGACACAGGACTATGGCTACACCTTC. The chain is built from TRBV15 and TRBJ1-2, with a possible D match to TRBD1 (5 bases). V was cut by 3 bases and J by 3 bases, with 11 bases left in between. Germline V gene sequence: CDR1 LNHNV, CDR2 YYDKDF (reference sequence). The CDR3 covers 14 residues.

The chain joins TRBV28 to TRBJ2-7, with 9 bases identical to TRBD2. The CDR3 totals 14 residues. Germline V gene sequence: CDR1 MDHEN, CDR2 SYDVKM. V shed 6 bases and J 7 bases; nucleotides not matched to a gene: 10. CDR3 sequence: CASRRPGLAGEQYF. The CDR3 region has the DNA TGTGCCAGCAGACGCCCGGGACTAGCAGGAGAGCAGTACTTC.

V is TRBV5-1 and J is TRBJ2-1; 7 bases align to TRBD2. The ends lost 3 bases at V and 2 bases at J; junction bases unmatched: 8. The CDR3 totals 16 residues. Germline loops: CDR1 SGHRS, CDR2 YFSETQ. In nucleotides, the CDR3 is TGCGCCAGCAGCTGGACTCTAGCGGAGGCCTACAATGAGCAGTTCTTC. Its protein product is CASSWTLAEAYNEQFF.